Sequencing of this TCR beta chain was carried out in a study of blood T cell repertoires in COVID-19. Study background: Spain, Italy and the United States supplied samples that represented acute and convalescent COVID-19. The cDNA or gDNA used as material had been derived from T cells, B-cell-depleted T cells, or PBMCs.

The CDR3 loop spans 16 amino acids. Trimming removed 3 bases at V and 6 bases at J, with 22 bases between. The V gene's germline CDR1 is SGHNT and CDR2 YYREEE (reference sequence). Original data processing: Using reference gene primer amplification, nucleated cell counts were estimated. Profiled with immunoSEQ multiplex PCR; TCRdb holds only in-frame clones, not every one. V, J and clone size are taken as reported in that table, and D and trimming were inferred from the DNA itself. The table lists some 42,000 clones, roughly nine tenths of them singletons. This chain uses TRBV5-4 with TRBJ2-7; D is perhaps TRBD2 (6 bases). The sample consisted of peripheral blood. This receptor was obtained from a human donor in a cohort sampled during active COVID-19. CDR3 sequence reads: CASSSTGMGTPGEQYF. DNA for the CDR3: TGTGCCAGCAGCTCAACGGGGATGGGGACTCCAGGCGAGCAGTACTTC.